This is a list of T cell receptor beta chains from one sample in a study of blood T cell repertoires in COVID-19. Data came from immunoSEQ multiplex PCR; TCRdb stores just in-frame clones and leaves some out. Among roughly 100,000 clones listed, roughly 80% were seen once. The material sequenced was peripheral blood. The receptor source for this set is a man between 60 and 75 years old with acute or convalescent COVID-19. Each CDR3 is given with its conserved first and last residue.

CDR3 protein: CASSVAPTGEQDTQYF
J gene: TRBJ2-3
V gene: TRBV9
CDR3 length: 16

CDR3 protein: CASSPGGVNSPLHF
J gene: TRBJ1-6
V gene: TRBV28
CDR3 length: 14

CDR3 protein: CASSRGTNTEAFF
J gene: TRBJ1-1
V gene: TRBV28
CDR3 length: 13

CDR3 protein: CASSGGDTAYEQYF
J gene: TRBJ2-7
V gene: TRBV19
CDR3 length: 14

CDR3 protein: CASSPVERGGKLFF
J gene: TRBJ1-4
V gene: TRBV6-5
CDR3 length: 14

CDR3 protein: CASSENTGDAGELFF
J gene: TRBJ2-2
V gene: TRBV5-1
CDR3 length: 15

CDR3 protein: CASSIDSRTDTGELFF
J gene: TRBJ2-2
V gene: TRBV19
CDR3 length: 16

CDR3 protein: CATGTGYEQFF
J gene: TRBJ2-1
V gene: TRBV24-1
CDR3 length: 11

CDR3 protein: CASSSSLADTGELFF
J gene: TRBJ2-2
V gene: TRBV5-1
CDR3 length: 15

CDR3 protein: CATRRSTDTQYF
J gene: TRBJ2-3
V gene: TRBV19
CDR3 length: 12

CDR3 protein: CASSATGRRDEKLFF
J gene: TRBJ1-4
V gene: TRBV7-9
CDR3 length: 15

CDR3 protein: CASSHAGTRYGYTF
J gene: TRBJ1-2
V gene: TRBV28
CDR3 length: 14

CDR3 protein: CASSGGYRNEKLFF
J gene: TRBJ1-4
V gene: TRBV5-1
CDR3 length: 14

CDR3 protein: CASRPSGSVNEQFF
J gene: TRBJ2-1
V gene: TRBV5-4
CDR3 length: 14

CDR3 protein: CASRPAGMSSGNTIYF
J gene: TRBJ1-3
V gene: TRBV13
CDR3 length: 16

CDR3 protein: CASSARDRSFANTGELFF
J gene: TRBJ2-2
V gene: TRBV7-6
CDR3 length: 18

CDR3 protein: CASSSFGASGYTGELFF
J gene: TRBJ2-2
V gene: TRBV7-8
CDR3 length: 17

CDR3 protein: CASSFPGDLYEQYF
J gene: TRBJ2-7
V gene: TRBV28
CDR3 length: 14

CDR3 protein: CASSFDRGEAFF
J gene: TRBJ1-1
V gene: TRBV7-9
CDR3 length: 12

CDR3 protein: CASSGDRMNTEAFF
J gene: TRBJ1-1
V gene: TRBV5-1
CDR3 length: 14

CDR3 protein: CASSEVTGYNEQFF
J gene: TRBJ2-1
V gene: TRBV2
CDR3 length: 14

CDR3 protein: CASSLVLADTGELFF
J gene: TRBJ2-2
V gene: TRBV5-1
CDR3 length: 15

CDR3 protein: CASSFQGLNEKLFF
J gene: TRBJ1-4
V gene: TRBV6-5
CDR3 length: 14

CDR3 protein: CAIGEGVSYEQYF
J gene: TRBJ2-7
V gene: TRBV10-3
CDR3 length: 13

CDR3 protein: CASSPTLGEQETQYF
J gene: TRBJ2-5
V gene: TRBV18
CDR3 length: 15

CDR3 protein: CASSLLPLGPQHF
J gene: TRBJ1-5
V gene: TRBV12-3/TRBV12-4
CDR3 length: 13